Listed below are T cell receptor beta chains from one sample, sequenced in a study of cytomegalovirus exposure and HLA in healthy donors. This table comes from immunoSEQ multiplex PCR, and its TCRdb copy is limited to in-frame clones, with some not included. The sample includes around 56,000 clones, roughly 89% of them seen just once. The sequenced sample was PBMCs. The receptors were sampled from a young woman in good health and CMV-seronegative. Both conserved end residues are part of each CDR3. Fields, in order: J gene, V gene, CDR3 protein.

J gene: TRBJ2-3
V gene: TRBV6-1
CDR3 protein: CASSPGSTDTQYF

J gene: TRBJ2-5
V gene: TRBV28
CDR3 protein: CASKRGKETQYF

J gene: TRBJ2-1
V gene: TRBV7-9
CDR3 protein: CASSSGIGDNEQFF

J gene: TRBJ2-5
V gene: TRBV9
CDR3 protein: CASSEGLAGALETQYF

J gene: TRBJ2-1
V gene: TRBV9
CDR3 protein: CASSVDDRGAYNEQFF

J gene: TRBJ2-7
V gene: TRBV29-1
CDR3 protein: CSVAELAGEQYF

J gene: TRBJ1-1
V gene: TRBV16
CDR3 protein: CASSLITTQGAVTEAFF

J gene: TRBJ1-1
V gene: TRBV7-2
CDR3 protein: CASSPWTGQMNTEAFF

J gene: TRBJ1-1
V gene: TRBV28
CDR3 protein: CASSNRQGWAFF

J gene: TRBJ2-2
V gene: TRBV14
CDR3 protein: CASSHPTGELFF

J gene: TRBJ1-6
V gene: TRBV27
CDR3 protein: CASSLNQGTNSPLHF

J gene: TRBJ2-1
V gene: TRBV4-2
CDR3 protein: CASSPLLGEQFF

J gene: TRBJ2-1
V gene: TRBV7-9
CDR3 protein: CASSPDRSYNEQFF

J gene: TRBJ2-3
V gene: TRBV19
CDR3 protein: CASSSPGLASDTQYF

J gene: TRBJ1-5
V gene: TRBV7-2
CDR3 protein: CASSRTGYPYSNQPQHF

J gene: TRBJ2-1
V gene: TRBV19
CDR3 protein: CASSPVALGGYNEQFF

J gene: TRBJ2-7
V gene: TRBV28
CDR3 protein: CASSFSRYEQYF

J gene: TRBJ1-1
V gene: TRBV4-1
CDR3 protein: CASSQPGGNMNTEAFF

J gene: TRBJ1-6
V gene: TRBV27
CDR3 protein: CASSFRRGSTDSPLHF

J gene: TRBJ1-4
V gene: TRBV5-8
CDR3 protein: CASSLNPRGSEKLFF

J gene: TRBJ2-7
V gene: TRBV5-1
CDR3 protein: CASGRDRGNEQYF

J gene: TRBJ2-1
V gene: TRBV2
CDR3 protein: CASKLDSYNEQFF

J gene: TRBJ2-7
V gene: TRBV28
CDR3 protein: CASSTADRVSPYEQYF

J gene: TRBJ2-7
V gene: TRBV5-1
CDR3 protein: CASSLAMQKTSGYTYEQYF

J gene: TRBJ2-7
V gene: TRBV6-5
CDR3 protein: CASRGWDRGLRGQYF

J gene: TRBJ2-3
V gene: TRBV10-3
CDR3 protein: CAIRGLAASTDTQYF

J gene: TRBJ1-1
V gene: TRBV9
CDR3 protein: CASSVAGGRSRAFF

J gene: TRBJ2-7
V gene: TRBV4-3
CDR3 protein: CASSQEGLPGYEQYF

J gene: TRBJ1-1
V gene: TRBV19
CDR3 protein: CASSIEVRGATEAFF

J gene: TRBJ1-3
V gene: TRBV19
CDR3 protein: CASTGTGYGNTIYF

J gene: TRBJ1-1
V gene: TRBV5-5
CDR3 protein: CASSLGTRVNTEAFF

J gene: TRBJ1-3
V gene: TRBV10-3
CDR3 protein: CAISESLASSGNTIYF

J gene: TRBJ2-5
V gene: TRBV28
CDR3 protein: CASSPGQAQETQYF

J gene: TRBJ1-1
V gene: TRBV27
CDR3 protein: CASSLQQGFANTEAFF

J gene: TRBJ2-5
V gene: TRBV14
CDR3 protein: CASSHGREVGETQYF

J gene: TRBJ2-6
V gene: TRBV7-2
CDR3 protein: CASSLLRERANVLTF

J gene: TRBJ2-7
V gene: TRBV28
CDR3 protein: CASSDTAREQYF

J gene: TRBJ2-3
V gene: TRBV30
CDR3 protein: CAWSVQAGGGTQYF

J gene: TRBJ1-5
V gene: TRBV19
CDR3 protein: CASREARTGGNQPQHF

J gene: TRBJ1-1
V gene: TRBV28
CDR3 protein: CASSLNTAFAHLNTEAFF

J gene: TRBJ1-5
V gene: TRBV5-3
CDR3 protein: CARSLHHPQGSNQPQHF

J gene: TRBJ2-1
V gene: TRBV19
CDR3 protein: CASSMRQGNYNEQFF

J gene: TRBJ2-2
V gene: TRBV4-3
CDR3 protein: CASSQGRLAHGGELFF

J gene: TRBJ2-3
V gene: TRBV30
CDR3 protein: CAWSLRDYDTQYF

J gene: TRBJ2-7
V gene: TRBV28
CDR3 protein: CASSFLGLPYEQYF

J gene: TRBJ2-7
V gene: TRBV27
CDR3 protein: CASSWGQGAYEQYF

J gene: TRBJ2-7
V gene: TRBV11-2
CDR3 protein: CASSSQYESYEQYF